These 26 T cell receptor beta chains share one sample of origin, sequenced in a study of graft-versus-host responses after intestinal transplantation. Their antigens are not known. Using immunoSEQ multiplex PCR, the repertoire was profiled, and TCRdb retains in-frame clones only, with some absent. The sample contains about 94,000 clones, 91% of which appear only once. The input for sequencing was unstimulated CD8+ T cells sorted from spleen or lymph node cells, taken before intestinal transplant. These receptors all come from a human donor who received an intestinal transplant.

The chain is built from TRBV5-1 and TRBJ2-7; TRBD2 matches at 11 bases. The junction had 7 bases not matched to a gene; V was cut back by 0 bases and J by 5 bases. CDR3 length: 16 residues. The germline V gene encodes CDR1 SGHRS and CDR2 YFSETQ. CDR3 nucleotide sequence: TGCGCCAGCAGCTTGGTCCTAGCGGGAGGTGGAAACGAGCAGTACTTC. Residues: CASSLVLAGGGNEQYF.

The chain carries TRBV7-9 and TRBJ2-1; 9 bases are shared with TRBD2. In germline, CDR1 is SEHNR, CDR2 FQNEAQ (reference sequence). The CDR3 totals 15 residues. V was pared by 5 bases and J by 5 bases, with 7 bases of the junction left unmatched. CDR3 loop: CASSGSGGYNNEQFF. DNA for the CDR3: TGTGCCAGCAGCGGGAGCGGGGGGTATAACAATGAGCAGTTCTTC.

The chain has TRBV6-1 and TRBJ2-2, with D maybe TRBD2 (5 bases). Germline CDR1 and CDR2: MNHNS and SASEGT. This CDR3 has 15 amino acids. The V and J ends lost 2 bases and 7 bases respectively, with 14 bases between them. The DNA of the CDR3 is TGTGCCAGCAGTGAATTAAGGTCTCGGGGCGGGGAGCTGTTTTTT. It specifies CASSELRSRGGELFF.

The chain employs TRBV6-1 and TRBJ2-7; D remains unclear. V gave up 4 bases and J gave up 2 bases, with 15 bases separating them. Looked up from germline, CDR1 is MNHNS and CDR2 is SASEGT. The CDR3 runs 15 residues. CDR3 sequence reads: CASSAPRLSPYEQYF. Here the CDR3 DNA reads TGTGCCAGCAGTGCCCCCCGATTGAGTCCCTACGAGCAGTACTTC.

V is TRBV4-1 and J is TRBJ2-2, with D unresolved. This CDR3 comprises 15 residues. Germline assignment: CDR1 MGHRA and CDR2 YSYEKL. The V end lost 4 bases, the J end lost 2 bases, and 11 bases lay between the germline ends. The CDR3 nucleotides read TGCGCCAGCAGCCGAGCCACTCCCAACACCGGGGAGCTGTTTTTT. Amino acid sequence: CASSRATPNTGELFF.

CDR3 sequence reads: CASSPPDREYRNYEQYF. As DNA, the CDR3 is TGTGCCAGCAGCCCGCCGGACAGGGAATACAGAAACTACGAGCAGTACTTC. The chain couples TRBV5-5 to TRBJ2-7, with TRBD1 identical over 8 bases. Germline trimming cut 4 bases from V and 3 bases from J; bases unmatched to any gene: 15. The CDR3 spans 17 residues. Germline V lookup: CDR1 SGHKS, CDR2 YYEKEE (reference sequence).

The chain combines TRBV5-4 with TRBJ2-2; 8 nucleotides match TRBD1. The CDR3 is made up of 16 amino acids. In germline, CDR1 is SGHNT, CDR2 YYREEE (reference sequence). V trimming: 4 bases; J trimming: 2 bases; junction bases outside the gene matches: 7. Here the CDR3 reads CASSGGTGTNTGELFF. Written as DNA, the CDR3 is TGTGCCAGCAGCGGAGGGACAGGAACTAACACCGGGGAGCTGTTTTTT.

V gene TRBV14 combines with J gene TRBJ1-4; possible D gene TRBD1, 5 bases. With 4 bases removed from V and 8 bases from J, the gap between germline ends came to 17 bases. CDR1 is SGHDN, CDR2 FVKESK, per germline. This CDR3 spans 15 amino acids. The chain's CDR3 is CASSPRTEGREKLFF. CDR3 in DNA: TGTGCCAGCAGCCCCAGGACGGAGGGGCGGGAAAAACTGTTTTTT.

The V and J genes are TRBV7-9 and TRBJ2-2; a possible D gene is TRBD2 (5 bases). V dropped 5 bases and J dropped 6 bases, with 13 bases sitting between them. CDR3 length equals 14 residues. The V gene's germline CDR1 is SEHNR and CDR2 FQNEAQ (reference sequence). Written as DNA, the CDR3 is TGTGCCAGCAGCCCAATACCGGGATCCGGGGAGCTGTTTTTT. It encodes CASSPIPGSGELFF.

The chain uses TRBV30 and TRBJ1-2; tentative D call: TRBD1 (6 bases). CDR1 and CDR2 (germline): GTSNPN, SVGIG (reference sequence). Trimming took 4 bases from V and 3 from J, leaving 12 bases between them. The CDR3 is made up of 13 amino acids. CDR3 protein: CAWNLQGYYGYTF. CDR3 DNA: TGTGCCTGGAATTTACAGGGCTACTATGGCTACACCTTC.

The chain is built from TRBV11-3 and TRBJ2-1, with TRBD2 matching 7 bases. Germline CDR1 is SGHNT and CDR2 is YENEEA. The CDR3 has 14 residues. V gave up 1 base and J gave up 8 bases; unmatched junction bases: 5. CDR3 nucleotide sequence: TGTGCCAGCAGCTTAGCGGGAGGAGCTGATGAGCAGTTCTTC. It yields the protein CASSLAGGADEQFF.

This chain links TRBV28 with TRBJ1-1, with 9 bases aligning to TRBD1. The ends lost 3 bases at V and 1 base at J; junction bases unmatched: 0. The CDR3 has 14 residues. The germline gives CDR1 MDHEN, CDR2 SYDVKM. The chain's CDR3 is CASSLGQGNTEAFF. In DNA form, the CDR3 reads TGTGCCAGCAGTTTGGGACAGGGGAACACTGAAGCTTTCTTT.

The chain employs TRBV4-3 and TRBJ2-7; perhaps TRBD2 as D (5 bases). Germline CDR1 LGHNA, CDR2 YSLEER. The CDR3 runs to 13 residues. The germline V and J ends were trimmed by 2 bases and 1 base, with 6 bases remaining between them. As DNA, the CDR3 is TGCGCCAGCAGCCAACGGACTTCCTACGAGCAGTACTTC. This sequence encodes CASSQRTSYEQYF.

V and J are TRBV18 and TRBJ1-5; unclear D gene. V shed 3 bases and J shed 1 base, with 10 bases lying between them. CDR3 length: 15 residues. The germline gives CDR1 KGHSH, CDR2 LQKENI. The DNA of the CDR3 is TGTGCCAGCTCACCGGAGTCAAACAGCAATCAGCCCCAGCATTTT. The encoded protein is CASSPESNSNQPQHF.

This chain uses TRBV5-1 with TRBJ2-5, with D possibly being TRBD1 (6 bases). V lost 3 bases, J lost 5 bases, and 14 bases lay in between. Germline V gene lookup returns CDR1 SGHRS and CDR2 YFSETQ. The CDR3 is made up of 14 amino acids. The CDR3 DNA reads TGCGCCAGCAGCTCTGGGTCCAGGGGTGAGACCCAGTACTTC. Translated: CASSSGSRGETQYF. The full variable domain, rest sourced from reference TRBV5-1 and TRBJ2-5, is KAGVTQTPRYLIKTRGQQVTLSCSPISGHRSVSWYQQTPGQGLQFLFEYFSETQRNKGNFPGRFSGRQFSNSRSEMNVSTLELGDSALYLCASSSGSRGETQYFGPGTRLLVL.

This clone appeared once. J is TRBJ2-1 and V is TRBV4-1, with a possible D match to TRBD1 (6 bases). There are 16 residues in the CDR3. V lost 0 bases and J 3 bases, leaving 12 bases between the germline ends. Germline V gives CDR1 MGHRA, CDR2 YSYEKL. The CDR3 protein is CASSQDRTDFYNEQFF. The CDR3 DNA reads as TGCGCCAGCAGCCAAGATAGGACAGATTTCTACAATGAGCAGTTCTTC.

The CDR3 sequence is CASSLSGQGFYNEQFF. The CDR3 region has the DNA TGTGCCAGCAGTCTCTCGGGACAGGGATTCTACAATGAGCAGTTCTTC. This sequence joins TRBV6-6 and TRBJ2-1; 9 bases agree with TRBD1. The CDR3 has 16 amino acids. Per germline, CDR1 MNHNY and CDR2 SVGAGI (reference sequence). V lost 5 bases, J lost 3 bases, and 8 bases stayed unmatched.

The J gene is TRBJ2-5, the V gene TRBV30; TRBD1 is a possible D gene (5 bases). Germline V gives CDR1 GTSNPN, CDR2 SVGIG (reference sequence). V lost 0 bases and J lost 4, with 9 bases in between. The CDR3 covers 13 residues. The CDR3 DNA reads as TGTGCCTGGAGTGTCAGGGATGCAGAGACCCAGTACTTC. Protein product: CAWSVRDAETQYF.

Here the CDR3 DNA reads TGTGCCAGCAGCTTACTTACTGGTTATGAGCAGTTCTTC. Protein product: CASSLLTGYEQFF. This chain uses TRBV5-8 with TRBJ2-1; no clear D gene. Germline lookup yields CDR1 SGHTS and CDR2 YDEGEE. V dropped 2 bases and J dropped 8 bases, with 11 bases sitting between them. This CDR3 spans 13 amino acids.

The V gene is TRBV19, the J gene TRBJ2-7; 8 bases are a match to TRBD1. J was trimmed by 2 bases and V by 6 bases; bases with no gene match: 6. CDR1 is LNHDA and CDR2 is SQIVND in the germline V gene (reference sequence). The CDR3 is made up of 14 amino acids. CDR3 amino acids: CASSLGTGTYEQYF. CDR3 DNA: TGTGCCAGTAGCTTAGGGACAGGCACCTACGAGCAGTACTTC.

The rearrangement links TRBV30 to TRBJ2-2; D possibly corresponds to TRBD1 (6 bases). Trimming removed 5 bases from V and 6 bases from J, with 25 bases in between. From germline, CDR1 is GTSNPN and CDR2 SVGIG (reference sequence). The length of the CDR3 is 17 residues. The CDR3: CAWDPGQKGIFAGELFF. The CDR3 nucleotides are TGTGCCTGGGACCCGGGACAAAAGGGTATTTTCGCCGGGGAGCTGTTTTTT. Complete variable domain (other parts from reference TRBV30 and TRBJ2-2): SQTIHQWPATLVQPVGSPLSLECTVEGTSNPNLYWYRQAAGRGLQLLFYSVGIGQISSEVPQNLSASRPQDRQFILSSKKLLLSDSGFYLCAWDPGQKGIFAGELFFGEGSRLTVL.

The chain recombines TRBV2 with TRBJ1-2; possible D gene TRBD1, 5 bases. Germline V gene data show CDR1 as SNHLY and CDR2 as FYNNEI. This CDR3 contains 14 residues. V lost 9 bases to trimming and J lost 2 bases, with 16 bases between them. In DNA form, the CDR3 reads TGTGCCAGGGACACGCAAAGGGGAAACTATGGCTACACCTTC. It encodes CARDTQRGNYGYTF.

The chain uses TRBV7-4 and TRBJ1-1; the D is unclear. The CDR3 loop spans 17 amino acids. Germline V gene sequence: CDR1 SGHVT, CDR2 SQSDAQ. Trimming removed 5 bases at V and 0 bases at J, with 19 bases between. The chain's CDR3 is CASSPLGKPYVNTEAFF. As DNA, the CDR3 is TGTGCCAGCAGCCCCCTAGGCAAGCCATACGTGAACACTGAAGCTTTCTTT.

The chain recombines TRBV7-9 with TRBJ1-5; D might be TRBD1 (6 bases). The CDR3 totals 14 residues. The V gene's germline CDR1 is SEHNR and CDR2 FQNEAQ (reference sequence). With 5 bases removed from V and 3 bases from J, the gap between germline ends came to 11 bases. The CDR3 nucleotides are TGTGCCAGCAGCCTAACAGGGTTCAATCAGCCCCAGCATTTT. Translated: CASSLTGFNQPQHF.

The chain is built from TRBV19 and TRBJ2-2, with 7 positions matching TRBD1. This CDR3 region has 15 residues. The trim removed 4 bases at V and 5 bases at J, leaving 7 bases unmatched. Germline CDR1 LNHDA, CDR2 SQIVND (reference sequence). Here the CDR3 DNA reads TGTGCCAGTAGTAAGATGGGACAGTCTACCGGGGAGCTGTTTTTT. Its protein product is CASSKMGQSTGELFF.

The CDR3 sequence: CASSLGGGAGNTEAFF. The CDR3 DNA is TGTGCCAGCAGCCTTGGAGGGGGCGCCGGGAACACTGAAGCTTTCTTT. J is TRBJ1-1 and V is TRBV9; 7 bases match TRBD1. The CDR3 runs to 16 residues. Germline V lookup: CDR1 SGDLS, CDR2 YYNGEE. The J segment lost 1 base and the V segment lost 4 bases, leaving 10 bases of the junction unmatched.